Listed below are T cell receptor beta chains from one sample, sequenced in a study of blood T cell repertoires in COVID-19. Using immunoSEQ multiplex PCR, the repertoire was profiled, and TCRdb retains in-frame clones only, with some absent. The sample holds 150,000 to 200,000 clones, 89% seen once. Sequencing input: peripheral blood. Source of these receptors: a man between 18 and 29 years old who had recovered from COVID-19. Each CDR3 is given with its conserved first and last residue. Each record gives: D gene, V gene, CDR3 length, clone size, J gene, CDR3 DNA, CDR3 protein. D genes are given only for firm matches. The size of a clone is reported for some rows only, either as once, few or many, or as a class for expanded clones.

d_gene: .; v_gene: TRBV6-2/TRBV6-3; len: 16; abundance: .; j_gene: TRBJ1-2; CDR3nt: TGTGCCAGCAGTGCAGATCTTTGGGGGCGAGGCTATGGCTACACCTTC; CDR3aa: CASSADLWGRGYGYTF
d_gene: TRBD1; v_gene: TRBV19; len: 13; abundance: .; j_gene: TRBJ2-7; CDR3nt: TGTGCCAGTGGGATGACAGGGGAGGCCGAGCAGTACTTC; CDR3aa: CASGMTGEAEQYF
d_gene: .; v_gene: TRBV19; len: 16; abundance: few; j_gene: TRBJ1-1; CDR3nt: TGTGCCAGTAGTATGACGGGGGGTTTCATGAACACTGAAGCTTTCTTT; CDR3aa: CASSMTGGFMNTEAFF
d_gene: .; v_gene: TRBV7-8; len: 15; abundance: once; j_gene: TRBJ2-1; CDR3nt: TGTGCCAGCAGCCGTTGGGGCGTATCCTACAATGAGCAGTTCTTC; CDR3aa: CASSRWGVSYNEQFF
d_gene: .; v_gene: TRBV12-1; len: 17; abundance: .; j_gene: TRBJ2-7; CDR3nt: TGTGCCAGCAGCTTTGGCGGGACTAGCGACCTCTACACAGAGCAGTACTTC; CDR3aa: CASSFGGTSDLYTEQYF
d_gene: .; v_gene: TRBV18; len: 14; abundance: .; j_gene: TRBJ1-1; CDR3nt: TGTGCCAGCTCACCATTGGAGAAGAACACTGAAGCTTTCTTT; CDR3aa: CASSPLEKNTEAFF
d_gene: .; v_gene: TRBV5-4; len: 14; abundance: .; j_gene: TRBJ1-2; CDR3nt: TGTGCCAGCAGCTTCTCCGACAGGATCTATGGCTACACCTTC; CDR3aa: CASSFSDRIYGYTF
d_gene: TRBD1; v_gene: TRBV5-1; len: 16; abundance: .; j_gene: TRBJ1-6; CDR3nt: TGCGCCAGCAGCTTGGGGACAGGGATGTTCGATTCACCCCTCCACTTT; CDR3aa: CASSLGTGMFDSPLHF
d_gene: .; v_gene: TRBV7-2; len: 15; abundance: .; j_gene: TRBJ2-1; CDR3nt: TGTGCCAGCAGCTCCTTCGCGGGGCTGGCCAATGAGCAGTTCTTC; CDR3aa: CASSSFAGLANEQFF
d_gene: .; v_gene: TRBV3-1/TRBV3-2; len: 17; abundance: .; j_gene: TRBJ1-4; CDR3nt: TGTGCCAGCAGCCAAGGGCTTGCGGGGGGGGGAGTGGAAAAACTGTTTTTT; CDR3aa: CASSQGLAGGGVEKLFF
d_gene: .; v_gene: TRBV2; len: 13; abundance: .; j_gene: TRBJ2-2; CDR3nt: TGTGCCAGCCGACTAGAGAGAACCGGGGAGCTGTTTTTT; CDR3aa: CASRLERTGELFF
d_gene: .; v_gene: TRBV18; len: 13; abundance: few; j_gene: TRBJ1-1; CDR3nt: TGTGCCAGCTCACCGGGACAGAACACTGAAGCTTTCTTT; CDR3aa: CASSPGQNTEAFF
d_gene: TRBD2; v_gene: TRBV27; len: 15; abundance: .; j_gene: TRBJ2-1; CDR3nt: TGTGCCAGCAGTCTCAAGGGACTAGCGTGGAATGAGCAGTTCTTC; CDR3aa: CASSLKGLAWNEQFF
d_gene: .; v_gene: TRBV9; len: 15; abundance: .; j_gene: TRBJ2-2; CDR3nt: TGTGCCAGCAGCGTACCGGGTTCGAACACCGGGGAGCTGTTTTTT; CDR3aa: CASSVPGSNTGELFF
d_gene: TRBD2; v_gene: TRBV4-1; len: 17; abundance: .; j_gene: TRBJ2-1; CDR3nt: TGCGCCAGCAGCCCGGGGAGATCGAGCGGGAGTGTCAATGAGCAGTTCTTC; CDR3aa: CASSPGRSSGSVNEQFF
d_gene: TRBD2; v_gene: TRBV6-2/TRBV6-3; len: 15; abundance: .; j_gene: TRBJ2-7; CDR3nt: TGTGCCAGCAGCCAGCGGGAGGGCCTGTCCTACGAGCAGTACTTC; CDR3aa: CASSQREGLSYEQYF
d_gene: TRBD2; v_gene: TRBV2; len: 20; abundance: .; j_gene: TRBJ2-3; CDR3nt: TGTGCCAGCAGTGAAGTATCGGGGACTAGCGGGAGAATCCGCACAGATACGCAGTATTTT; CDR3aa: CASSEVSGTSGRIRTDTQYF
d_gene: .; v_gene: TRBV20-1; len: 13; abundance: few; j_gene: TRBJ1-5; CDR3nt: TGCAGTGCTAGTAGTCAGGGCCATCAGCCCCAGCATTTT; CDR3aa: CSASSQGHQPQHF
d_gene: .; v_gene: TRBV7-9; len: 15; abundance: few; j_gene: TRBJ2-1; CDR3nt: TGTGCCAGCAGCCGGTCGACGGATCGGAGGAATGAGCAGTTCTTC; CDR3aa: CASSRSTDRRNEQFF
d_gene: TRBD1; v_gene: TRBV24-1; len: 18; abundance: .; j_gene: TRBJ2-1; CDR3nt: TGTGCCACCAGTGATCCATTCCCAGGGGACAGGAGTTACAATGAGCAGTTCTTC; CDR3aa: CATSDPFPGDRSYNEQFF
d_gene: .; v_gene: TRBV19; len: 13; abundance: few; j_gene: TRBJ1-1; CDR3nt: TGTGCCAGTAACCCCGGGACAAACACTGAAGCTTTCTTT; CDR3aa: CASNPGTNTEAFF
d_gene: TRBD1; v_gene: TRBV27; len: 16; abundance: .; j_gene: TRBJ2-1; CDR3nt: TGTGCCAGCAGTCCACTTGGACAGGGGGCTAGATGGGGGCAGTTCTTC; CDR3aa: CASSPLGQGARWGQFF
d_gene: .; v_gene: TRBV21-1; len: 12; abundance: .; j_gene: TRBJ2-2; CDR3nt: TGTGCCAGCAGCAACGGGACCGGGGAGCTGTTTTTT; CDR3aa: CASSNGTGELFF
d_gene: TRBD1; v_gene: TRBV11-2; len: 14; abundance: .; j_gene: TRBJ2-7; CDR3nt: TGTGCCAGCAGCTTAGGACAGGGCGGCTACGAGCAGTACTTC; CDR3aa: CASSLGQGGYEQYF
d_gene: TRBD1; v_gene: TRBV12-3/TRBV12-4; len: 13; abundance: .; j_gene: TRBJ2-1; CDR3nt: TGTGCCAGCAGTTTAGACAGGGGAAGGGAGCAGTTCTTC; CDR3aa: CASSLDRGREQFF
d_gene: .; v_gene: TRBV21-1; len: 17; abundance: .; j_gene: TRBJ1-2; CDR3nt: TGTGCCAGCAGCAAAGACCACAGGGGGCTTACCCTCTATGGCTACACCTTC; CDR3aa: CASSKDHRGLTLYGYTF
d_gene: .; v_gene: TRBV7-2; len: 11; abundance: .; j_gene: TRBJ2-1; CDR3nt: TGTGCCAGCAGCTCAGCGCGTGAGCAGTTCTTC; CDR3aa: CASSSAREQFF
d_gene: .; v_gene: TRBV11-3; len: 16; abundance: .; j_gene: TRBJ2-3; CDR3nt: TGTGCCAGCAGCTTCGGGCGGGACTCCGGGTGGGATACGCAGTATTTT; CDR3aa: CASSFGRDSGWDTQYF
d_gene: .; v_gene: TRBV2; len: 13; abundance: .; j_gene: TRBJ1-4; CDR3nt: TGTGCCAGCAGCTTTGTAGGGGAAACAAAACTGTTTTTT; CDR3aa: CASSFVGETKLFF
d_gene: .; v_gene: TRBV19; len: 13; abundance: .; j_gene: TRBJ1-4; CDR3nt: TGTGCCAGTACTAAGAGCCCTAATGAAAAACTGTTTTTT; CDR3aa: CASTKSPNEKLFF
d_gene: TRBD2; v_gene: TRBV7-6; len: 13; abundance: once; j_gene: TRBJ2-7; CDR3nt: TGTGCCAGCAGCTTCACCCGGGAGGGCGAGCAGTACTTC; CDR3aa: CASSFTREGEQYF
d_gene: .; v_gene: TRBV4-1; len: 15; abundance: .; j_gene: TRBJ2-3; CDR3nt: TGCGCCAGCAGCCAATTGGTTGCGAGCACAGATACGCAGTATTTT; CDR3aa: CASSQLVASTDTQYF
d_gene: .; v_gene: TRBV6-5; len: 13; abundance: .; j_gene: TRBJ1-4; CDR3nt: TGTGCCAGCAGGGTTGTAGTGAGTGAAAAACTGTTTTTT; CDR3aa: CASRVVVSEKLFF